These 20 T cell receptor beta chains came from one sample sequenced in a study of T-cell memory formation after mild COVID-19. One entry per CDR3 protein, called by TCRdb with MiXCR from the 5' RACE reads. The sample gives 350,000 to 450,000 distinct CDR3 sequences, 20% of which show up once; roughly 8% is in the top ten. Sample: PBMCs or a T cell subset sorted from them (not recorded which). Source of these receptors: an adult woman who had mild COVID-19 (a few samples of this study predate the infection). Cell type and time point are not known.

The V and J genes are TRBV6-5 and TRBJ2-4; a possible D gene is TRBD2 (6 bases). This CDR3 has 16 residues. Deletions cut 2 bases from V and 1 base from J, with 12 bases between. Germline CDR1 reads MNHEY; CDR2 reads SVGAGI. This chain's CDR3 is CASSYGASAAKNIQYF. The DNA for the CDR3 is TGTGCCAGCAGTTACGGGGCTAGCGCGGCCAAAAACATTCAGTACTTC.

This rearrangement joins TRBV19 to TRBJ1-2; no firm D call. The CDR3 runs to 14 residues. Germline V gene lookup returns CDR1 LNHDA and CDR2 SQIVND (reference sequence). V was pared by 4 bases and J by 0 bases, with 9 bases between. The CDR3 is CASSKHSTNYGYTF. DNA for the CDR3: TGTGCCAGTAGTAAACACAGCACTAACTATGGCTACACCTTC.

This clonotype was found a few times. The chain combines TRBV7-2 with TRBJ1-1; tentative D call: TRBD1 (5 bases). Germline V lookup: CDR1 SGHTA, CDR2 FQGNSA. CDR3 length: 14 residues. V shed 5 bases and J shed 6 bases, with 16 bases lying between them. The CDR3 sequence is CASSTSRVFSEAFF. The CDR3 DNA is TGTGCCAGCAGCACAAGCAGGGTATTTTCTGAAGCTTTCTTT.

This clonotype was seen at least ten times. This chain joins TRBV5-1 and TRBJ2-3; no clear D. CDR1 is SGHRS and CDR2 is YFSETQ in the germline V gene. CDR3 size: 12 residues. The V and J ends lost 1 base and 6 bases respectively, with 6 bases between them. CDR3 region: CASSLSSDTQYF. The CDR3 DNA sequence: TGCGCCAGCAGCTTGTCGTCGGATACGCAGTATTTT.

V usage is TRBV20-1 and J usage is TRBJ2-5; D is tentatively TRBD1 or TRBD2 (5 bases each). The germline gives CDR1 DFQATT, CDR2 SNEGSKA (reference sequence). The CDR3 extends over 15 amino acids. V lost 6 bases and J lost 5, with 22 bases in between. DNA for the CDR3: TGCAGTGCCCATTACCCGGGACCGCAACGGGAGACCCAGTACTTC. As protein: CSAHYPGPQRETQYF.

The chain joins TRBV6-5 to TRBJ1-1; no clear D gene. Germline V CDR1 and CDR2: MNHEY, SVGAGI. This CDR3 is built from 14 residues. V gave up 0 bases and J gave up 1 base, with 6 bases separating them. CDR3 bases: TGTGCCAGCAGTTACTCTGCAGCGAACACTGAAGCTTTCTTT. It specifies CASSYSAANTEAFF.

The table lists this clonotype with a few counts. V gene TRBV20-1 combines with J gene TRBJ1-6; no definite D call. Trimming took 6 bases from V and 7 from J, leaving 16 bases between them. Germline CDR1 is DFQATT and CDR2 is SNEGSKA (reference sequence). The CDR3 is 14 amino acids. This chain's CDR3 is CSATAVVLNSPLHF. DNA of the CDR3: TGCAGTGCAACCGCGGTAGTTCTGAATTCACCCCTCCACTTT.

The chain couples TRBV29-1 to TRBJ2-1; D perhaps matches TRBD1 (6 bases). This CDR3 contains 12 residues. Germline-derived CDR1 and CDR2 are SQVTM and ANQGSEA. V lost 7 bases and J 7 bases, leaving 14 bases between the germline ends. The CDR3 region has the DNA TGCAGCGCGCGACAGGTAGGGAATGAGCAGTTCTTC. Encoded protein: CSARQVGNEQFF.

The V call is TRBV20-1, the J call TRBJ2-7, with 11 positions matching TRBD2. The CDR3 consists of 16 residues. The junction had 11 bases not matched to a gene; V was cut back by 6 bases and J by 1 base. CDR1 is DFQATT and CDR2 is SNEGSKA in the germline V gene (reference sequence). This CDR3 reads CSAPLSLAGVSYEQYF. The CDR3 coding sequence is TGCAGTGCACCCCTCTCACTAGCGGGGGTATCCTACGAGCAGTACTTC.

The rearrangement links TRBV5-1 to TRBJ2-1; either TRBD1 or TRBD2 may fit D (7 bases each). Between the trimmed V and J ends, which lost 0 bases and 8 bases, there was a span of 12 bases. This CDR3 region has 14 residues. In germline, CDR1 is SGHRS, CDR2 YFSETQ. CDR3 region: CASSLDRGGDEQFF. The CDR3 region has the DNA TGCGCCAGCAGCTTGGACAGGGGAGGGGATGAGCAGTTCTTC.

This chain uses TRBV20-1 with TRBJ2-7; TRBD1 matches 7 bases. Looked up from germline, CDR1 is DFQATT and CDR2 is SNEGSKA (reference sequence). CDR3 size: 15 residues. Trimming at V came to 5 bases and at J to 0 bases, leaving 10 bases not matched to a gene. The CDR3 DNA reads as TGCAGTGCTTACAGGACAGGTCTTTCCTCCTACGAGCAGTACTTC. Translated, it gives CSAYRTGLSSYEQYF.

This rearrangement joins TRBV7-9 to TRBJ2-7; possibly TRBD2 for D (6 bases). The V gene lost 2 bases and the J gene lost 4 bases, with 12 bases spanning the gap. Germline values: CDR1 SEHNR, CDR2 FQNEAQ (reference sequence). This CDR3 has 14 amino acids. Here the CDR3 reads CASSLYSGGYEQYF. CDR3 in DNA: TGTGCCAGCAGCTTATATTCCGGGGGATACGAGCAGTACTTC.

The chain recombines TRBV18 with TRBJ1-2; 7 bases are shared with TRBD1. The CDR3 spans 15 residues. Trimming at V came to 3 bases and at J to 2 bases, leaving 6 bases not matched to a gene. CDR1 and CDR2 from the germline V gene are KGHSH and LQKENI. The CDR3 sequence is CASSPRGQTNYGYTF. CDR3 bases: TGTGCCAGCTCACCGAGGGGACAGACGAACTATGGCTACACCTTC.

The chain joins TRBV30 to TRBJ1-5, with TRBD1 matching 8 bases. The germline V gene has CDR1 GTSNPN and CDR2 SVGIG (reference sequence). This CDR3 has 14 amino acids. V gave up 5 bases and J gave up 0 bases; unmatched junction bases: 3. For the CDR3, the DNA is TGTGCCTGGGACAGGGGATATAGCAATCAGCCCCAGCATTTT. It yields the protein CAWDRGYSNQPQHF.

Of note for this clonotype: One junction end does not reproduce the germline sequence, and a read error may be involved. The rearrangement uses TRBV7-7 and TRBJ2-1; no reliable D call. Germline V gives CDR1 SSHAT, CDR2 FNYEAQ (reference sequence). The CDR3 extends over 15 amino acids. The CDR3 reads CASSLVAEAYNEQFF. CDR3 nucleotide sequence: TGTGCTAGCAGCTTAGTAGCCGAAGCGTACAATGAGCAGTTCTTC.

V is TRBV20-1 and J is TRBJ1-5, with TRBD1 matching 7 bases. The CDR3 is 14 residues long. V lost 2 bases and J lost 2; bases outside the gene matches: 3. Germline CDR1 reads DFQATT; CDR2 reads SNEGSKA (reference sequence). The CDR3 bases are TGCAGTGCTAGACCAGGGGGACGCAATCAGCCCCAGCATTTT. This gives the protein CSARPGGRNQPQHF.

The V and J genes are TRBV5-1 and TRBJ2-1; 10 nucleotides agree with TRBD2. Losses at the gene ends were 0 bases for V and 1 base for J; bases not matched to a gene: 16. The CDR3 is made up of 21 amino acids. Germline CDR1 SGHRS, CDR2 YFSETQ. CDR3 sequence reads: CASSLEWRPAGGPGSYNEQFF. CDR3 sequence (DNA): TGCGCCAGCAGCTTGGAATGGCGTCCAGCGGGGGGGCCGGGGTCCTACAATGAGCAGTTCTTC.

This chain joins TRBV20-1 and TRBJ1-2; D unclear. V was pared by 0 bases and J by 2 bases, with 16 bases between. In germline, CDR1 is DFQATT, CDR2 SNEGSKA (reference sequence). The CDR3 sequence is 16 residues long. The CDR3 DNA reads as TGCAGTGCTAGAGATATCGGAGGGTCTCTAAACTATGGCTACACCTTC. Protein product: CSARDIGGSLNYGYTF.

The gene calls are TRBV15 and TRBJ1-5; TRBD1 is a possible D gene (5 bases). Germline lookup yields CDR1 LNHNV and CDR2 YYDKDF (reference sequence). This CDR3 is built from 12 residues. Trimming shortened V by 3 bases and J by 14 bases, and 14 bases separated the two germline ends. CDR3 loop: CATSRDRDPEHF. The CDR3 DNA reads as TGTGCCACCAGCAGGGACCGGGACCCGGAGCATTTT.

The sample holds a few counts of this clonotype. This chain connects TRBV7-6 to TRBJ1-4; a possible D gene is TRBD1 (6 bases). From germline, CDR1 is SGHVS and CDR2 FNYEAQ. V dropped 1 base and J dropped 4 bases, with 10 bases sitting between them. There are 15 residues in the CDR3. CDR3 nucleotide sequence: TGTGCCAGCAGCTTAGAGACAGGCTTTAATGAAAAACTGTTTTTT. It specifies CASSLETGFNEKLFF. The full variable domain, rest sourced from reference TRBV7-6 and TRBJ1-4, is GAGVSQSPRYKVTKRGQDVALRCDPISGHVSLYWYRQALGQGPEFLTYFNYEAQQDKSGLPNDRFSAERPEGSISTLTIQRTEQRDSAMYRCASSLETGFNEKLFFGSGTQLSVL.